The 31 T cell receptor beta chains listed next were all sequenced from one sample in a study of blood T cell repertoires in COVID-19. Assay: immunoSEQ multiplex PCR; the TCRdb copy retains only in-frame clones and omits some. The sample records about 250,000 clones, around 82% being singletons. The sequenced material came from PBMCs or T cells enriched from blood (not recorded which). These receptors originate from a man in his forties or fifties who had recovered from COVID-19.

The chain joins TRBV27 to TRBJ2-1; TRBD2 might be the D (7 bases). CDR3 length: 16 residues. Germline CDR1 MNHEY, CDR2 SMNVEV (reference sequence). V was clipped by 6 bases and J by 10 bases, with 25 bases between them. CDR3: CASRWDLGGLGEEQFF. The CDR3 DNA follows: TGTGCCAGCAGATGGGACTTGGGGGGGCTGGGTGAAGAGCAGTTCTTC.

This chain links TRBV19 with TRBJ2-7, with 7 bases lining up with TRBD1. The CDR3 is 16 amino acids. The ends lost 2 bases at V and 2 bases at J; junction bases unmatched: 9. Per the germline V gene, CDR1 is LNHDA and CDR2 is SQIVND (reference sequence). The CDR3 loop is CASSILPGQPTYEQYF. The CDR3 coding sequence is TGTGCCAGTAGTATACTACCGGGACAGCCCACCTACGAGCAGTACTTC. Together with reference TRBV19 and TRBJ2-7, the CDR3 gives the full variable domain: DGGITQSPKYLFRKEGQNVTLSCEQNLNHDAMYWYRQDPGQGLRLIYYSQIVNDFQKGDIAEGYSVSREKKESFPLTVTSAQKNPTAFYLCASSILPGQPTYEQYFGPGTRLTVT.

This sequence joins TRBV6-5 and TRBJ1-2; 9 nucleotides match TRBD1. Germline V CDR1 and CDR2: MNHEY, SVGAGI. Trimming cost V 6 bases and J 6 bases; bases outside gene matches: 5. The length of the CDR3 is 13 residues. The CDR3 region has the DNA TGTGCCAGCAGGGGCACAGGGGGCGATGGCTACACCTTC. This gives the protein CASRGTGGDGYTF.

This clone was seen a single time. The chain combines TRBV21-1 with TRBJ1-1; no DNA check was done on the table's D call, TRBD1. TRBV21-1 is a pseudogene segment. The CDR3 runs 16 residues. The CDR3 DNA is TGTGCCAGCAGCAAAGCGGGCCAGCCAAAGAACACTGAAGCTTTCTTT. Protein: CASSKAGQPKNTEAFF.

The gene calls are TRBV28 and TRBJ1-1; tentative D call: TRBD1 (5 bases). CDR1 and CDR2 (germline): MDHEN, SYDVKM. This CDR3 has 13 residues. V was pared by 7 bases and J by 8 bases, with 17 bases between. In nucleotides, the CDR3 is TGTGCCAGCAATGGGCAGACAGTTTTGGAAGCTTTCTTT. Protein sequence: CASNGQTVLEAFF. The full variable domain, completed using reference TRBV28 and TRBJ1-1, is DVKVTQSSRYLVKRTGEKVFLECVQDMDHENMFWYRQDPGLGLRLIYFSYDVKMKEKGDIPEGYSVSREKKERFSLILESASTNQTSMYLCASNGQTVLEAFFGQGTRLTVV.

The V gene is TRBV11-2, the J gene TRBJ1-6; the match to TRBD1 covers 9 bases. V was pared by 5 bases and J by 9 bases, with 17 bases of the junction left unmatched. Germline V gene lookup returns CDR1 SGHAT and CDR2 FQNNGV. The CDR3 extends over 18 amino acids. In nucleotides, the CDR3 is TGTGCCAGCAGCACACTAAAACCGGGACAGGGCCGTGGTTCACCCCTCCACTTT. Protein sequence: CASSTLKPGQGRGSPLHF.

The J gene is TRBJ2-3, the V gene TRBV24-1; D is possibly TRBD2 (5 bases). The CDR3 runs 17 residues. Germline CDR1 and CDR2: KGHDR and SFDVKD. V lost 4 bases and J lost 3, with 19 bases in between. CDR3 protein: CATSEPPGSGITDTQYF. CDR3 nucleotides: TGTGCCACCAGTGAGCCCCCGGGGAGTGGTATAACAGATACGCAGTATTTT.

This clone was detected a few times. J is TRBJ1-3 and V is TRBV18; D not certain. V lost 3 bases and J lost 0, with 6 bases in between. The germline V gene encodes CDR1 KGHSH and CDR2 LQKENI. The CDR3 is made up of 14 amino acids. The CDR3 spells CASSPVASGNTIYF. The DNA of the CDR3 is TGTGCCAGCTCACCCGTGGCCTCTGGAAACACCATATATTTT.

The V gene is TRBV11-3, the J gene TRBJ2-7; 10 nucleotides match TRBD1. The J segment lost 0 bases and the V segment lost 4 bases, leaving 6 bases of the junction unmatched. CDR3 length: 16 residues. Germline V gene data show CDR1 as SGHNT and CDR2 as YENEEA. In nucleotides, the CDR3 is TGTGCCAGCAGCTCCAACCGGGACAGGGGCTCCTACGAGCAGTACTTC. Protein: CASSSNRDRGSYEQYF.

This sequence joins TRBV7-8 and TRBJ2-7, with 12 bases aligning to TRBD2. After removal of 6 bases from V and 2 bases from J, the junction contained 11 bases not matched to a gene. Germline loops: CDR1 SGHVS, CDR2 FQNEAQ. The CDR3 is 17 amino acids. The CDR3 region has the DNA TGTGCCAGCAGTTTGGGACTAGCGGGCCGGCAAACCTACGAGCAGTACTTC. The encoded protein is CASSLGLAGRQTYEQYF.

This rearrangement joins TRBV19 to TRBJ2-3; 8 positions match TRBD2. CDR3 size: 15 residues. The V segment lost 7 bases and the J segment 4 bases; nucleotides outside the gene matches: 10. Germline V CDR1 and CDR2: LNHDA, SQIVND (reference sequence). For the CDR3, the DNA is TGTGCCAGTAACGTAGCGGGGAGAAGGGCAGATACGCAGTATTTT. Amino acid sequence: CASNVAGRRADTQYF.

CDR3 in amino acids: CASSLDGTGNTEAFF. CDR3 in DNA: TGTGCCAGCAGCTTAGATGGGACAGGGAACACTGAAGCTTTCTTT. This rearrangement joins TRBV7-2 to TRBJ1-1; 8 nucleotides align to TRBD1. From germline, CDR1 is SGHTA and CDR2 FQGNSA. J was trimmed by 1 base and V by 1 base; bases with no gene match: 2. The CDR3 spans 15 residues. The whole variable domain, filled in from reference TRBV7-2 and TRBJ1-1, reads GAGVSQSPSNKVTEKGKDVELRCDPISGHTALYWYRQSLGQGLEFLIYFQGNSAPDKSGLPSDRFSAERTGGSVSTLTIQRTQQEDSAVYLCASSLDGTGNTEAFFGQGTRLTVV.

The chain joins TRBV2 to TRBJ2-2, with D possibly matching TRBD2 (6 bases). Trimming cost V 8 bases and J 7 bases, with 14 bases left between them. CDR3 length equals 13 residues. The germline CDR1 and CDR2 sequences are SNHLY and FYNNEI. The CDR3 nucleotides are TGTGCCAGCGCGACTAGTCTTATCGGGGAGCTGTTTTTT. Translated: CASATSLIGELFF. The entire variable domain, with the rest obtained from reference TRBV2 and TRBJ2-2, is as follows: EPEVTQTPSHQVTQMGQEVILRCVPISNHLYFYWYRQILGQKVEFLVSFYNNEISEKSEIFDDQFSVERPDGSNFTLKIRSTKLEDSAMYFCASATSLIGELFFGEGSRLTVL.

The chain uses TRBV5-6 and TRBJ2-3; no definite D call. Germline CDR1 is SGHDT and CDR2 is YYEEEE. V lost 0 bases and J lost 6, with 8 bases in between. The CDR3 is made up of 13 amino acids. The CDR3 sequence: CASSLVFSDTQYF. In nucleotides, the CDR3 is TGTGCCAGCAGCTTGGTATTTTCCGATACGCAGTATTTT.

The chain's CDR3 is CASSLGTGGPTGNEQFF. The CDR3 DNA reads TGTGCCAGCAGCTTAGGTACAGGGGGCCCCACGGGGAATGAGCAGTTCTTC. This chain connects TRBV7-6 to TRBJ2-1, with 9 bases fitting TRBD1. The CDR3 runs to 17 residues. The J segment lost 7 bases and the V segment lost 1 base, leaving 11 bases of the junction unmatched. Germline V gene sequence: CDR1 SGHVS, CDR2 FNYEAQ.

This clone was seen more than once but under ten times. The CDR3 DNA is TGTGCCAGCAGCGTAGCGGCTAGCGGCACAGATACGCAGTATTTT. Its protein is CASSVAASGTDTQYF. This chain links TRBV9 with TRBJ2-3, with D possibly being TRBD2 (6 bases). The V gene's germline CDR1 is SGDLS and CDR2 YYNGEE. Trimming took off 0 bases at V and 1 base at J, with 9 bases between the two ends. CDR3 length: 15 amino acids.

The chain combines TRBV28 with TRBJ1-4; no reliable D call. The CDR3 has 12 residues. Trimming pared 6 bases from V and 8 bases from J, leaving 10 bases between. Germline V gives CDR1 MDHEN, CDR2 SYDVKM. The CDR3 coding sequence is TGTGCCAGCAGCAGAGACGGGGAAAAACTGTTTTTT. Translated: CASSRDGEKLFF.

This clone appeared a single time. V usage is TRBV5-8 and J usage is TRBJ2-7; maybe TRBD2 (6 bases). Germline loops: CDR1 SGHTS, CDR2 YDEGEE. CDR3 length equals 12 residues. V was shortened by 4 bases and J by 3 bases, with 8 bases between the two germline ends. CDR3 coding DNA: TGTGCCAGCAGCAAGGACTACTACGAGCAGTACTTC. This encodes CASSKDYYEQYF.

As to this clone: Other nucleotide sequences from this sample produce the same CDR3. The gene calls are TRBV24-1 and TRBJ2-1; D is unresolved. V was trimmed by 7 bases and J by 5 bases, leaving 8 bases between them. CDR1 is KGHDR and CDR2 is SFDVKD in the germline V gene. The CDR3 runs to 12 residues. CDR3 in DNA: TGTGCCACCAGAGGAGTGCACAATGAGCAGTTCTTC. Its protein is CATRGVHNEQFF.

The chain employs TRBV5-1 and TRBJ1-4, with D perhaps matching TRBD1 (6 bases). Germline-derived CDR1 and CDR2 are SGHRS and YFSETQ. The CDR3 is 14 amino acids. V was shortened by 5 bases and J by 4 bases, with 12 bases between the two germline ends. The CDR3 bases are TGCGCCAGCAGGGACAGACTGTTTAATGAAAAACTGTTTTTT. Residues: CASRDRLFNEKLFF.

The chain carries TRBV18 and TRBJ2-7, with 9 bases matching TRBD1. J gave up 5 bases and V 5 bases, and 10 bases lay outside the gene matches. CDR3 size: 15 residues. Germline V CDR1 and CDR2: KGHSH, LQKENI. CDR3 in DNA: TGTGCCAGCTCATACCAACAGGGGGCGAAGGACGAGCAGTACTTC. This encodes CASSYQQGAKDEQYF.

The chain couples TRBV3-1 (or the pseudogene TRBV3-2) to TRBJ1-1; the D gene is possibly TRBD1 (5 bases). The CDR3 totals 14 residues. CDR1 and CDR2 from the germline V gene are LGHDT and YNNKEL (reference sequence). Trimming shortened V by 1 base and J by 6 bases, and 12 bases separated the two germline ends. Here the CDR3 reads CASSQVQGRAEAFF. As DNA, the CDR3 is TGTGCCAGCAGCCAAGTTCAGGGTCGGGCTGAAGCTTTCTTT.

The rearrangement links TRBV29-1 to TRBJ2-7; D remains unclear. Trimming removed 4 bases at V and 1 base at J, with 8 bases between. Per germline, CDR1 SQVTM and CDR2 ANQGSEA. The CDR3 has 12 amino acids. The CDR3 DNA is TGCAGCGTTGTCCAGGCATCCTACGAGCAGTACTTC. Its protein is CSVVQASYEQYF.

Only a few counts were recorded for this clone. The gene calls are TRBV5-1 and TRBJ1-5; D possibly corresponds to TRBD1 (5 bases). The CDR3 is 14 amino acids. V was clipped by 0 bases and J by 4 bases, with 8 bases between them. Germline lookup yields CDR1 SGHRS and CDR2 YFSETQ. In DNA form, the CDR3 reads TGCGCCAGCAGCTTGGGGGGCAGAAATCAGCCCCAGCATTTT. Amino acids: CASSLGGRNQPQHF.

V usage is TRBV20-1 and J usage is TRBJ2-3, with D tentatively TRBD2 (6 bases). V lost 3 bases and J lost 0, with 13 bases in between. Germline CDR1 is DFQATT and CDR2 is SNEGSKA (reference sequence). The CDR3 runs to 15 residues. In DNA form, the CDR3 reads TGCAGTGCTAGTCCCAGCGGGTTAAGCACAGATACGCAGTATTTT. Its protein product is CSASPSGLSTDTQYF.

In DNA form, the CDR3 reads TGTGCCAGCAGTTTCGTTAGTAAAGAGACCCAGTACTTC. It yields the protein CASSFVSKETQYF. The V gene is TRBV12-3 or TRBV12-4, the J gene TRBJ2-5; D not resolved. CDR3 length: 13 amino acids. The V gene lost 3 bases and the J gene lost 3 bases, with 8 bases spanning the gap.

V is TRBV3-1 (or the pseudogene TRBV3-2) and J is TRBJ1-2; 9 nucleotides align to TRBD1. The CDR3 is made up of 14 amino acids. Trimming removed 0 bases from V and 8 bases from J; junction bases left unmatched: 4. The germline V gene encodes CDR1 LGHDT and CDR2 YNNKEL (reference sequence). The CDR3 DNA sequence: TGTGCCAGCAGCCAAGACCCTGGACAGGGGGGCTACACCTTC. Translation gives CASSQDPGQGGYTF.

This clone was detected once. J is TRBJ1-2 and V is TRBV6-5, with TRBD1 identical over 11 bases. The CDR3 totals 15 residues. Trimming removed 4 bases from V and 6 bases from J; junction bases left unmatched: 7. CDR1 and CDR2 from the germline V gene are MNHEY and SVGAGI. CDR3 coding DNA: TGTGCCAGCAGTTCTGGACAGGGGGCTATACATGGCTACACCTTC. It is translated as CASSSGQGAIHGYTF.

The V gene is TRBV24-1, the J gene TRBJ2-5; 8 positions agree with TRBD1. The V and J ends lost 5 bases and 4 bases, in that order; junction bases with no gene match: 8. Looked up from germline, CDR1 is KGHDR and CDR2 is SFDVKD. The CDR3 runs 15 residues. The CDR3: CATSGSGRGLETQYF. CDR3 bases: TGTGCCACCAGTGGTTCGGGCAGGGGGCTAGAGACCCAGTACTTC.

The J gene is TRBJ2-7, the V gene TRBV9; weak D call: TRBD2 (6 bases). The CDR3 sequence is 15 residues long. Germline values: CDR1 SGDLS, CDR2 YYNGEE. Trimming removed 2 bases from V and 6 bases from J, with 18 bases in between. As DNA, the CDR3 is TGTGCCAGCAGCGTGACGGGACTGGCGGACGGCGAGCAGTACTTC. This gives the protein CASSVTGLADGEQYF.

This clone was counted once. The chain combines TRBV7-3 with TRBJ2-3, with a tentative D call TRBD2 (5 bases). The CDR3 loop spans 14 amino acids. With 4 bases removed from V and 2 bases from J, the gap between germline ends came to 10 bases. Germline CDR1 and CDR2: SGHTA and FQGTGA. CDR3 region: CASSYRTATDTQYF. The CDR3, as DNA: TGTGCCAGCAGCTACCGGACTGCCACAGATACGCAGTATTTT. Together with reference TRBV7-3 and TRBJ2-3, the CDR3 gives the full variable domain: GAGVSQTPSNKVTEKGKYVELRCDPISGHTALYWYRQSLGQGPEFLIYFQGTGAADDSGLPNDRFFAVRPEGSVSTLKIQRTERGDSAVYLCASSYRTATDTQYFGPGTRLTVL.